A selection of T cell receptor beta chains follows, all from one sample in a study of blood T cell repertoires in COVID-19. The table came from immunoSEQ multiplex PCR; TCRdb's copy has only in-frame clones and leaves some out. Found here are about 32,000 clones, just over 85% of them singletons; the top ten hold about 4.9%. The specimen was peripheral blood. The receptors here all came from a woman aged 70-85 years with active COVID-19. CDR3s leave out the opening cysteine and the closing phenylalanine or tryptophan.

13 | TRBJ1-2 | TRBV9 | ASSYEVAGSYGYT
13 | TRBJ2-3 | TRBV24-1 | ATSDSGARADTQY
13 | TRBJ2-1 | TRBV11-2 | ASSLGGGAYNEQF
12 | TRBJ1-1 | TRBV7-9 | ASSPTGMNTEAF
11 | TRBJ2-1 | TRBV7-9 | ASRLSTGSKQF
10 | TRBJ2-5 | TRBV6-1 | ASSDTRQTQY
11 | TRBJ1-1 | TRBV6-4 | ASSSVAGTEAF
14 | TRBJ2-4 | TRBV28 | ASRRLGGAAKNIQY
12 | TRBJ2-3 | TRBV10-3 | AIRGNGRVDTQY
14 | TRBJ2-7 | TRBV5-4 | ASSPQRDFQPYEQY
11 | TRBJ2-1 | TRBV6-5 | ASRWGVDNEQF
9 | TRBJ2-7 | TRBV12-3/TRBV12-4 | ASSLGSEQY
13 | TRBJ2-7 | TRBV4-1 | ASSQPGQGTYEQY
12 | TRBJ1-1 | TRBV27 | ASRLGQSNTEAF
12 | TRBJ1-1 | TRBV9 | ASSMGLTNTEAF
12 | TRBJ1-3 | TRBV19 | ASSTQKAGNTIY
11 | TRBJ2-1 | TRBV11-3 | ASSPLDSDGQF
10 | TRBJ2-5 | TRBV28 | ASSLSPETQY
12 | TRBJ2-1 | TRBV5-5 | ASSRLAGGNEQF
13 | TRBJ2-7 | TRBV4-1 | ASSQSPGFGNEQY
11 | TRBJ2-2 | TRBV29-1 | SAGTENTGELF
13 | TRBJ2-3 | TRBV3-1/TRBV3-2 | ASSQGTGDLDTQY
11 | TRBJ1-2 | TRBV28 | ASSLGRNYGYT
12 | TRBJ2-5 | TRBV7-8 | ASSFRRDQETQY
10 | TRBJ2-5 | TRBV7-2 | ASSILQETQY
12 | TRBJ1-5 | TRBV29-1 | SVDRQGAGQPQH
15 | TRBJ2-3 | TRBV2 | ASSAWLAGGSWDTQY
13 | TRBJ2-1 | TRBV10-1 | ASSYDRGYGNEQF
11 | TRBJ1-4 | TRBV5-8 | ASSLGRNEKLF
15 | TRBJ1-1 | TRBV2 | ASKSLGTGREGTEAF
12 | TRBJ2-7 | TRBV9 | ASSVESGGDEQY
11 | TRBJ1-2 | TRBV29-1 | SVDSGANYGYT
9 | TRBJ2-1 | TRBV20-1 | SASRAHEQF
13 | TRBJ2-3 | TRBV7-2 | ASSVGLNPTDTQY
13 | TRBJ2-7 | TRBV18 | ASSPPVGQHNEQY
13 | TRBJ2-7 | TRBV5-5 | ASSYSTSESYEQY
16 | TRBJ2-3 | TRBV19 | ASSIRPISGGAPDTQY
12 | TRBJ2-5 | TRBV29-1 | SVATTGGWETQY
13 | TRBJ2-1 | TRBV5-4 | ASSGLAGGYNEQF
14 | TRBJ2-2 | TRBV5-1 | ASSFTRGSGTGELF
12 | TRBJ2-5 | TRBV6-5 | ASSYDYSQETQY
13 | TRBJ2-5 | TRBV7-2 | ASSANTGVGETQY
12 | TRBJ1-5 | TRBV15 | ATSAGRSGQPQH
14 | TRBJ2-3 | TRBV10-1 | ASSESGGGASDTQY
12 | TRBJ2-1 | TRBV10-2 | ASSPVGGLNEQF
13 | TRBJ2-7 | TRBV30 | AWARGGGNSYEQY
13 | TRBJ1-3 | TRBV4-2 | ASSQESRSGNTIY
10 | TRBJ1-2 | TRBV12-3/TRBV12-4 | ASRPTGSSYT
10 | TRBJ2-7 | TRBV5-6 | ASSLAGDEQY
12 | TRBJ2-1 | TRBV5-4 | ASSSRGARHEQF
13 | TRBJ2-2 | TRBV7-6 | ASGTPGENTGELF